This T cell receptor beta chain was documented in a study of T cell responses to AZD1222 COVID-19 vaccine. Broader study findings: The study found vaccine-associated CD4 TCRs spanning spike, dominant at 160-218 and 743-854. Rises in breadth and depth of Spike-specific TCRs came after two AZD1222 doses.

The study pooled second doses at about 4 or about 12 weeks. Clones were sequenced by immunoSEQ multiplex PCR, and TCRdb holds only the in-frame ones, with some missing. The top ten clones hold around 2.6% of a sample with about 120,000 clones, about 85% of them seen once. In regard to this clone: Its antigen is currently unknown.

V lost 3 bases to trimming and J lost 8 bases; unmatched junction nucleotides: 5. The CDR3 covers 14 residues. Germline CDR1 and CDR2: SGHRS and YFSETQ. The sequencing here drew on peripheral blood, taken 28 days after the second AZD1222 dose. The clonotype comes from an adult who received the AZD1222 COVID-19 vaccine. This chain links TRBV5-1 with TRBJ2-1, with 10 bases matching TRBD1. CDR3: CASSSQTGGYEQFF. In DNA, the CDR3 is TGCGCCAGCAGCTCTCAGACAGGGGGCTATGAGCAGTTCTTC.